These 5 T cell receptor beta chains came from one sample sequenced in a study of human T cells and chemical hapten exposure. This sample's time point: patch test 1, 2 weeks after DPC sensitization. Specified treatment: therapeutic diphenylcyclopropenone sensitization with weekly scalp DPC. MiXCR was run by TCRdb on the RACE reads, yielding one entry per CDR3 protein. The sample yields some 350,000 distinct CDR3 sequences, 5.5% to 8% seen once. The source material was whole blood, sampled in connection with sensitization to the hapten diphenylcyclopropenone (DPC). Source of these receptors: a woman aged 18-35 years with alopecia areata. Some clones in this sample may be carry-over from other donors' samples.

The V and J genes are TRBV10-2 and TRBJ2-3; 8 bases align to TRBD2. The CDR3 extends over 16 amino acids. Trimming removed 8 bases from V and 0 bases from J; junction bases left unmatched: 10. Germline loops: CDR1 WSHSY, CDR2 SAAADI. CDR3 residues: CASWEGRGVSTDTQYF. The DNA of the CDR3 is TGCGCCAGCTGGGAGGGGCGGGGGGTTAGCACAGATACGCAGTATTTT.

The table lists this clonotype with many counts. The CDR3 sequence is CASSVGQGTDTQYF. The DNA for the CDR3 is TGTGCCAGCAGCGTAGGTCAAGGCACAGATACGCAGTATTTT. This chain connects TRBV9 to TRBJ2-3; D unresolved. The V end lost 0 bases, the J end lost 1 base, and 6 bases lay between the germline ends. From germline, CDR1 is SGDLS and CDR2 YYNGEE. The length of the CDR3 is 14 residues.

This clonotype was detected only a few times. The chain recombines TRBV9 with TRBJ1-1; a weak D match, TRBD1 (5 bases). Looked up from germline, CDR1 is SGDLS and CDR2 is YYNGEE. This CDR3 has 14 residues. Trimming cost V 0 bases and J 1 base, with 7 bases left between them. CDR3 region: CASSVEGTNTEAFF. The DNA for the CDR3 is TGTGCCAGCAGCGTAGAGGGGACGAACACTGAAGCTTTCTTT.

The rearrangement links TRBV12-3 or TRBV12-4 to TRBJ1-1, with D possibly being TRBD1 (6 bases). The CDR3 has 13 amino acids. The ends were cut back, 6 bases at V and 2 bases at J, with 10 bases in the middle. CDR3 nucleotides: TGTGCCAGCAGGGACAGTTTCAACACTGAAGCTTTCTTT. Amino acids: CASRDSFNTEAFF.

This clonotype was counted only a few times. This sequence joins TRBV5-1 and TRBJ2-1; D call uncertain. The length of the CDR3 is 15 residues. Trimming took off 4 bases at V and 2 bases at J, with 13 bases between the two ends. Germline CDR1 SGHRS, CDR2 YFSETQ. The CDR3 reads CASSNGWTTYNEQFF. For the CDR3, the DNA is TGCGCCAGCAGCAACGGGTGGACCACCTACAATGAGCAGTTCTTC.